One and the same sample provided the 11 T cell receptor beta chains below, sequenced in a study of T cell responses to AZD1222 COVID-19 vaccine. The table came from immunoSEQ multiplex PCR; TCRdb's copy has only in-frame clones and leaves some out. The table lists 150,000 to 180,000 clones, about 88% of them singletons. The material sequenced was peripheral blood, taken on day 0 of AZD1222 vaccination. Receptors originate from an adult in good health.

CDR3 sequence (DNA): TGCAGTGCTAGTAGGACTAGCGGGGTCGGTGAGCAGTTCTTC. Translation gives CSASRTSGVGEQFF. The chain is built from TRBV20-1 and TRBJ2-1; 12 nucleotides match TRBD2. This CDR3 has 14 residues. V was pared by 3 bases and J by 9 bases, with 6 bases of the junction left unmatched. Per the germline V gene, CDR1 is DFQATT and CDR2 is SNEGSKA (reference sequence).

CDR3 protein: CASSPPTGGGVTIYF. The CDR3 bases are TGTGCCAGCAGCCCACCGACAGGGGGCGGGGTCACCATATATTTT. J is TRBJ1-3 and V is TRBV7-2; 10 bases match TRBD1. Looked up from germline, CDR1 is SGHTA and CDR2 is FQGNSA. Trimming at V came to 5 bases and at J to 9 bases, leaving 10 bases not matched to a gene. The CDR3 runs to 15 residues.

As to this clone: Other DNA sequences in the sample encode the same CDR3. The V call is TRBV27, the J call TRBJ1-2; possibly TRBD1 for D (5 bases). CDR1 and CDR2 from the germline V gene are MNHEY and SMNVEV (reference sequence). The CDR3 spans 15 residues. V was cut by 2 bases and J by 2 bases, with 12 bases left in between. DNA of the CDR3: TGTGCCAGCAGTTTAGGAAGGGGACCAAACTATGGCTACACCTTC. It codes for CASSLGRGPNYGYTF.

The J gene is TRBJ1-1, the V gene TRBV14, with unresolved D. The CDR3 runs to 14 residues. Germline-derived CDR1 and CDR2 are SGHDN and FVKESK. Trimming removed 4 bases from V and 4 bases from J, with 13 bases in between. CDR3 bases: TGTGCCAGCAGCCCCAGAGTGGGCACCACTGAAGCTTTCTTT. Amino acids: CASSPRVGTTEAFF. The full variable domain, its missing parts supplied by reference TRBV14 and TRBJ1-1, is EAGVTQFPSHSVIEKGQTVTLRCDPISGHDNLYWYRRVMGKEIKFLLHFVKESKQDESGMPNNRFLAERTGGTYSTLKVQPAELEDSGVYFCASSPRVGTTEAFFGQGTRLTVV.

The chain joins TRBV19 to TRBJ1-6; weak D call: TRBD1 (6 bases). The CDR3 is made up of 15 amino acids. With 8 bases removed from V and 3 bases from J, the gap between germline ends came to 14 bases. Germline V gives CDR1 LNHDA, CDR2 SQIVND (reference sequence). CDR3 protein: CASLQGEGYNSPLHF. The CDR3 nucleotides are TGTGCCAGTCTACAGGGAGAAGGCTATAATTCACCCCTCCACTTT.

The chain recombines TRBV9 with TRBJ2-2; 8 bases are shared with TRBD1. The CDR3 has 16 amino acids. Germline CDR1 reads SGDLS; CDR2 reads YYNGEE. With 0 bases clipped from V and 1 base from J, the junction kept 2 bases outside the gene matches. This chain's CDR3 is CASSVEGQGNTGELFF. The DNA for the CDR3 is TGTGCCAGCAGCGTAGAAGGACAGGGGAACACCGGGGAGCTGTTTTTT.

V is TRBV11-2 and J is TRBJ2-7; D tentatively reads TRBD1 or TRBD2 (5 bases each). Trimming took 5 bases from V and 0 from J, leaving 14 bases between them. The CDR3 length is 15 residues. Germline V gene lookup returns CDR1 SGHAT and CDR2 FQNNGV. CDR3 sequence reads: CASSPRDLSSYEQYF. CDR3 DNA sequence: TGTGCCAGCAGCCCTAGGGACCTGAGCTCCTACGAGCAGTACTTC.

The V call is TRBV7-2, the J call TRBJ1-2; the D is unclear. CDR3 length equals 15 residues. Trimming stripped 3 bases from V and 6 bases from J, with 17 bases between. The germline CDR1 and CDR2 sequences are SGHTA and FQGNSA. CDR3 sequence: CASSFLDGSPDGYTF. The CDR3 nucleotides are TGTGCCAGCAGCTTCCTGGACGGATCCCCCGATGGCTACACCTTC. The variable domain in full, with the rest retrieved from reference TRBV7-2 and TRBJ1-2, is GAGVSQSPSNKVTEKGKDVELRCDPISGHTALYWYRQSLGQGLEFLIYFQGNSAPDKSGLPSDRFSAERTGGSVSTLTIQRTQQEDSAVYLCASSFLDGSPDGYTFGSGTRLTVV.

This clone was counted only a few times. The CDR3 here is CASSPGQGLSPLHF. The CDR3 region has the DNA TGTGCCAGCAGTCCGGGACAGGGGTTATCACCCCTCCACTTT. V is TRBV7-8 and J is TRBJ1-6, with 10 bases fitting TRBD1. This CDR3 comprises 14 residues. Per germline, CDR1 SGHVS and CDR2 FQNEAQ. Trimming removed 6 bases from V and 10 bases from J; junction bases left unmatched: 6. The entire variable domain, with the rest obtained from reference TRBV7-8 and TRBJ1-6, is as follows: GAGVSQSPRYKVAKRGQDVALRCDPISGHVSLFWYQQALGQGPEFLTYFQNEAQLDKSGLPSDRFFAERPEGSVSTLKIQRTQQEDSAVYLCASSPGQGLSPLHFGNGTRLTVT.

This clone was recorded only once. As DNA, the CDR3 is TGTGCCAGCAGCTTAGGACAGGGGGCGAACACTGAAGCTTTCTTT. This codes for CASSLGQGANTEAFF. The V call is TRBV7-2, the J call TRBJ1-1; 10 bases are shared with TRBD1. Looked up from germline, CDR1 is SGHTA and CDR2 is FQGNSA. The trim removed 1 base at V and 1 base at J, leaving 0 bases unmatched. The CDR3 runs to 15 residues.

This sequence joins TRBV6-5 and TRBJ1-4; 11 bases fit TRBD1. The length of the CDR3 is 14 residues. With V trimmed by 7 bases and J by 8 bases, 6 bases remained unmatched. CDR1 and CDR2 from the germline V gene are MNHEY and SVGAGI. The CDR3 DNA reads TGTGCCAGCACTGCCGGGACAGGGGGGGAAAAACTGTTTTTT. It translates to CASTAGTGGEKLFF.